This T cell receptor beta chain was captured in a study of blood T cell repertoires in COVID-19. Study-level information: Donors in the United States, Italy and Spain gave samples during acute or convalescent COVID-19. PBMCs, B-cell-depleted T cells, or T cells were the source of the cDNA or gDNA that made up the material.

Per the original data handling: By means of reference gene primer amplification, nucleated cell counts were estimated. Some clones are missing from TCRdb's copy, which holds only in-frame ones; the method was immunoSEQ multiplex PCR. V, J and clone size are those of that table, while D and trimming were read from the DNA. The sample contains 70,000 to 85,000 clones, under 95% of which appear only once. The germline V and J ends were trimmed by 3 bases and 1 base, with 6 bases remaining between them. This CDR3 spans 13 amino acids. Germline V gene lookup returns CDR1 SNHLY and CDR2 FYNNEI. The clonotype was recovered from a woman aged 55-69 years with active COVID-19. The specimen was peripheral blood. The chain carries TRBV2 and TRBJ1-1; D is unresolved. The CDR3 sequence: CASSDSWNTEAFF. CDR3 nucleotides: TGTGCCAGCAGTGATTCCTGGAACACTGAAGCTTTCTTT.